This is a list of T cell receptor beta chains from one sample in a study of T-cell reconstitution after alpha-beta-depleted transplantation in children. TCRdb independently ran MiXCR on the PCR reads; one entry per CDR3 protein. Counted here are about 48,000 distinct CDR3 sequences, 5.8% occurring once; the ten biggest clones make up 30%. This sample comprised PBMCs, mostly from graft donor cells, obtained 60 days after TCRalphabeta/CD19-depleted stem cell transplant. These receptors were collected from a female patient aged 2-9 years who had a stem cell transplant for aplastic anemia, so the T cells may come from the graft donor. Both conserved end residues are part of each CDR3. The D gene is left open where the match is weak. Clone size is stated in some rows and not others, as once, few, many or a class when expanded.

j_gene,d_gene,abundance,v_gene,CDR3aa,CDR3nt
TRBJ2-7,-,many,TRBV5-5,CASSLGADYEQYF,TGTGCCAGCAGCTTGGGTGCGGATTACGAGCAGTACTTC
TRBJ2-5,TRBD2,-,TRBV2,CASARGETQYF,TGTGCCAGCGCGCGGGGGGAGACCCAGTACTTC
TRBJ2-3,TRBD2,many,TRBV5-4,CASSEGLAQSDTQYF,TGTGCCAGCAGCGAGGGACTAGCGCAATCAGATACGCAGTATTTT
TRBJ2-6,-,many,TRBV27,CASSLRGLNSGANVLTF,TGTGCCAGCAGTTTACGAGGACTAAACTCTGGGGCCAACGTCCTGACTTTC
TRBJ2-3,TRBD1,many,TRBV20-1,CSARDLRDRGQIDTDTQYF,TGCAGTGCTAGAGATCTCCGGGACAGGGGACAAATTGACACAGATACGCAGTATTTT
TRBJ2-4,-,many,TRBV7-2,CASSLKASVDIQYF,TGTGCCAGCAGCTTAAAGGCGTCAGTAGACATTCAGTACTTC
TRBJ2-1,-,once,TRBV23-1,CASSQTPHNYNRDDSYNEQFF,TGCGCCAGCAGTCAAACTCCCCACAACTACAACCGGGACGACTCCTACAATGAGCAGTTCTTC
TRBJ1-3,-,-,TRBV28,CASSTQGAGNTIYF,TGTGCCAGCAGTACTCAGGGAGCTGGAAACACCATATATTTT
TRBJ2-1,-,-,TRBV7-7,CASSPREVSRGSEQFF,TGTGCCAGCAGCCCTCGGGAAGTCTCGAGGGGTAGTGAGCAGTTCTTC
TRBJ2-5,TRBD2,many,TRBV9,CASSRGGETQYF,TGTGCCAGCAGCCGGGGAGGGGAGACCCAGTACTTC
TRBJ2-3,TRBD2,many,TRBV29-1,CSVRRSGGTDTQYF,TGCAGCGTTCGACGCAGCGGGGGGACAGATACGCAGTATTTT
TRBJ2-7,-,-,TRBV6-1,CASSVAGRSYEQYF,TGTGCCAGCAGTGTGGCTGGAAGATCCTACGAGCAGTACTTC
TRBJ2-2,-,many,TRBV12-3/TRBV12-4,CASSSTSTGELFF,TGTGCCAGCAGTTCAACTAGCACCGGGGAGCTGTTTTTT
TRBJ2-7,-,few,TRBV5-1,CASSPGTALEQYF,TGCGCCAGCAGCCCCGGGACCGCCCTGGAGCAGTACTTC
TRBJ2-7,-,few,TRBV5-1,CASSLGQASYEQYF,TGCGCCAGCAGCTTAGGTCAGGCCTCCTACGAGCAGTACTTC
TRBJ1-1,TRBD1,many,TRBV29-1,CSVEKGQGRTEAFF,TGCAGCGTTGAAAAGGGACAGGGTCGGACTGAAGCTTTCTTT
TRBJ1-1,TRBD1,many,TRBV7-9,CASSLKGANTEAFF,TGTGCCAGCAGCTTAAAGGGGGCGAACACTGAAGCTTTCTTT
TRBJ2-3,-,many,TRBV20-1,CSASPVPDTQYF,TGCAGTGCCTCCCCGGTACCAGATACGCAGTATTTT
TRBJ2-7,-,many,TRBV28,CASSPNRGFPYEQYF,TGTGCCAGCAGTCCCAACCGGGGGTTCCCCTACGAGCAGTACTTC
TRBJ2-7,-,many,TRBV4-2,CASSPSLAWEQYF,TGTGCCAGCAGCCCCTCTTTAGCCTGGGAGCAGTACTTC
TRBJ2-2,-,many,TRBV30,CAWSGGGGTGELFF,TGTGCCTGGAGTGGGGGAGGGGGCACCGGGGAGCTGTTTTTT
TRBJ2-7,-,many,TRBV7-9,CASSLTDTYEQYF,TGTGCCAGCAGCTTAACGGACACCTACGAGCAGTACTTC
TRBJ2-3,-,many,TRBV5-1,CASSLVRGGRGDTQYF,TGCGCCAGCAGCTTGGTCAGGGGGGGCCGGGGAGATACGCAGTATTTT
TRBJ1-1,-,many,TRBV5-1,CASSLEGILATEAFF,TGCGCCAGCAGCTTGGAAGGGATCTTGGCCACTGAAGCTTTCTTT